This T cell receptor (beta chain) appears in the sequencing data of a study of blood T cells in healthy people across ages. This clonotype appeared a few times. Sample-barcoded 5' priming and a J-beta primer mix drove a second PCR of 7 to 11 cycles. TCRdb ran MiXCR on the 5' RACE reads and lists one entry per CDR3 protein. The sample holds 650,000 to 800,000 distinct CDR3 sequences, 44% seen once. The J segment lost 6 bases and the V segment lost 3 bases, leaving 6 bases of the junction unmatched. The CDR3 extends over 14 amino acids. Germline V gene data show CDR1 as MDHEN and CDR2 as SYDVKM. The TCR comes from a man between 60 and 75 years old in good health. This chain links TRBV28 with TRBJ2-3; TRBD1 agrees at 7 bases. The source material was blood. The CDR3 here is CASSFRGQGDTQYF. CDR3 nucleotides: TGTGCCAGCAGTTTTAGGGGGCAGGGGGATACGCAGTATTTT.